The 16 T cell receptor beta chains reported below all come from one sample, sequenced in a study of T-cell reconstitution after alpha-beta-depleted transplantation in children. The authors prepared the TCRbeta library with unique molecular identifiers. TCRdb processed the PCR reads anew with MiXCR; each CDR3 protein has one entry. This table has roughly 490,000 distinct CDR3 sequences, approximately 10% appearing once. The specimen was PBMCs, mostly from graft donor cells, collected 180 days after TCRalphabeta/CD19-depleted stem cell transplant. The receptors here all came from a female patient aged 2-15 years who had a stem cell transplant for aplastic anemia, so the T cells may come from the graft donor.

The V and J genes are TRBV4-3 and TRBJ2-1; the D is unclear. The CDR3 totals 15 residues. Looked up from germline, CDR1 is LGHNA and CDR2 is YSLEER. V was cut by 0 bases and J by 4 bases, with 10 bases left in between. CDR3 DNA sequence: TGCGCCAGCAGCCAAGATTCGGCGTTTTACAATGAGCAGTTCTTC. As protein: CASSQDSAFYNEQFF.

A few counts support this clonotype. This chain connects TRBV5-1 to TRBJ2-4; maybe TRBD1 (6 bases). The ends were cut back, 0 bases at V and 2 bases at J, with 12 bases in the middle. Germline V gene lookup returns CDR1 SGHRS and CDR2 YFSETQ. The CDR3 runs to 16 residues. In DNA form, the CDR3 reads TGCGCCAGCAGCTTGGGACCACAGGGCCCCAAAAACATTCAGTACTTC. It translates to CASSLGPQGPKNIQYF. Filled out from reference TRBV5-1 and TRBJ2-4, the complete variable domain reads KAGVTQTPRYLIKTRGQQVTLSCSPISGHRSVSWYQQTPGQGLQFLFEYFSETQRNKGNFPGRFSGRQFSNSRSEMNVSTLELGDSALYLCASSLGPQGPKNIQYFGAGTRLSVL.

The rearrangement links TRBV7-2 to TRBJ2-1; maybe TRBD1 (6 bases). V lost 1 base to trimming and J lost 14 bases, with 18 bases between them. CDR3 length: 14 residues. The germline gives CDR1 SGHTA, CDR2 FQGNSA. CDR3 loop: CASSLGTRDTVEFF. The CDR3 DNA follows: TGTGCCAGCAGCTTAGGAACCCGGGACACGGTCGAGTTCTTC.

This clonotype occurred a few times. The chain couples TRBV6-1 to TRBJ2-7, with D possibly being TRBD1 (6 bases). The CDR3 contains 14 residues. Germline CDR1 MNHNS, CDR2 SASEGT. Trimming removed 5 bases from V and 1 base from J, with 12 bases in between. CDR3 amino acids: CASSTGHLSYEQYF. CDR3 DNA: TGTGCCAGCAGTACGGGACACCTATCCTACGAGCAGTACTTC.

The table lists this clonotype with a few counts. This rearrangement joins TRBV7-6 to TRBJ2-3; D is ambiguous. The germline V and J ends were trimmed by 1 base and 2 bases, with 22 bases remaining between them. The CDR3 is 19 residues long. The germline gives CDR1 SGHVS, CDR2 FNYEAQ. In DNA, the CDR3 is TGTGCCAGCAGCTTAGATGCCTCGGCAATAGCCAAGTACACAGATACGCAGTATTTT. Protein: CASSLDASAIAKYTDTQYF.

This clonotype showed up just a few times. This chain links TRBV5-1 with TRBJ2-1; D not resolved. CDR1 SGHRS and CDR2 YFSETQ come from the germline V gene. Deletions cut 7 bases from V and 7 bases from J, with 18 bases between. This CDR3 has 14 amino acids. This chain's CDR3 is CASVGGATVNEQFF. CDR3 sequence (DNA): TGCGCCAGCGTCGGCGGAGCGACGGTTAATGAGCAGTTCTTC.

This clonotype was seen a few times. The chain has TRBV28 and TRBJ2-3; no clear D. CDR1 and CDR2 (germline): MDHEN, SYDVKM. This CDR3 region has 14 residues. Trimming took 7 bases from V and 0 from J, leaving 11 bases between them. CDR3 sequence reads: CASTLDLSTDTQYF. In nucleotides, the CDR3 is TGTGCCAGCACTCTCGACCTTAGCACAGATACGCAGTATTTT.

This clonotype was detected only a few times. The chain is built from TRBV5-1 and TRBJ2-1; D is perhaps TRBD2 (6 bases). CDR1 SGHRS and CDR2 YFSETQ come from the germline V gene. Trimming pared 3 bases from V and 0 bases from J, leaving 13 bases between. The CDR3 is 16 amino acids. Here the CDR3 reads CASSSFGRSSYNEQFF. The CDR3 DNA reads TGCGCCAGCAGCTCCTTTGGGAGGAGCTCCTACAATGAGCAGTTCTTC.

This clonotype was detected only a few times. This chain connects TRBV20-1 to TRBJ2-7, with TRBD2 matching over 8 bases. The CDR3 is 16 residues long. Germline values: CDR1 DFQATT, CDR2 SNEGSKA (reference sequence). Unmatched junction bases numbered 12, after V lost 3 bases and J lost 2 bases. For the CDR3, the DNA is TGCAGTGCTAGTTCGGCTAGCGGGTTCCCCGCCTACGAGCAGTACTTC. Translating it yields CSASSASGFPAYEQYF.

The rearrangement links TRBV12-3 or TRBV12-4 to TRBJ2-7; TRBD2 matches at 7 bases. The CDR3 extends over 13 amino acids. V lost 4 bases, J lost 4 bases, and 4 bases stayed unmatched. The CDR3 DNA sequence: TGTGCCAGCAGTTGGGGGGGTCCTTACGAGCAGTACTTC. Translated, it gives CASSWGGPYEQYF.

This clonotype was picked up many times. The V gene is TRBV21-1, the J gene TRBJ2-7; whether TRBD2, the table's D call, matches the DNA was not checked. TRBV21-1 is flagged as a pseudogene. The CDR3 has 15 residues. The CDR3 spells CASSTLRLLLRKQYF. DNA of the CDR3: TGTGCCAGCAGCACCCTCAGACTGCTTCTACGGAAGCAGTACTTC.

This chain connects TRBV4-3 to TRBJ2-1; 8 positions agree with TRBD2. Germline V lookup: CDR1 LGHNA, CDR2 YSLEER. V lost 4 bases and J lost 4; bases outside the gene matches: 6. This CDR3 is 15 amino acids long. The CDR3 is CASSRQREWYNEQFF. CDR3 nucleotides: TGCGCCAGCAGCCGCCAGCGGGAGTGGTACAATGAGCAGTTCTTC.

The chain links TRBV11-2 to TRBJ2-2, with D perhaps TRBD2 (5 bases). Germline V gene lookup returns CDR1 SGHAT and CDR2 FQNNGV. V dropped 1 base and J dropped 5 bases, with 14 bases sitting between them. The CDR3 totals 16 residues. CDR3 protein: CASSLVPAGGTGELFF. In DNA form, the CDR3 reads TGTGCCAGCAGCTTAGTCCCGGCGGGTGGGACCGGGGAGCTGTTTTTT.

V usage is TRBV7-2 and J usage is TRBJ2-1, with D possibly being TRBD2 (5 bases). The CDR3 runs to 15 residues. V lost 6 bases, J lost 4 bases, and 16 bases lay in between. Germline-derived CDR1 and CDR2 are SGHTA and FQGNSA. CDR3 bases: TGTGCCAGCAGTAGTACGGGAACCTTATACAATGAGCAGTTCTTC. This codes for CASSSTGTLYNEQFF.

This sequence joins TRBV7-2 and TRBJ2-1; D gene unclear. The V end was cut by 3 bases, the J end by 9 bases, with 9 bases between. From germline, CDR1 is SGHTA and CDR2 FQGNSA. This CDR3 comprises 12 residues. The CDR3 sequence: CASSFSPGEQFF. In DNA form, the CDR3 reads TGTGCCAGCAGCTTCTCCCCAGGTGAGCAGTTCTTC.

This chain connects TRBV20-1 to TRBJ1-5; 7 nucleotides agree with TRBD1. Germline values: CDR1 DFQATT, CDR2 SNEGSKA (reference sequence). There are 16 residues in the CDR3. The J segment lost 1 base and the V segment lost 3 bases, leaving 9 bases of the junction unmatched. The CDR3 DNA sequence: TGCAGTGCTAGGGCCAAGACAGGGATCAGCAATCAGCCCCAGCATTTT. Translating gives CSARAKTGISNQPQHF.